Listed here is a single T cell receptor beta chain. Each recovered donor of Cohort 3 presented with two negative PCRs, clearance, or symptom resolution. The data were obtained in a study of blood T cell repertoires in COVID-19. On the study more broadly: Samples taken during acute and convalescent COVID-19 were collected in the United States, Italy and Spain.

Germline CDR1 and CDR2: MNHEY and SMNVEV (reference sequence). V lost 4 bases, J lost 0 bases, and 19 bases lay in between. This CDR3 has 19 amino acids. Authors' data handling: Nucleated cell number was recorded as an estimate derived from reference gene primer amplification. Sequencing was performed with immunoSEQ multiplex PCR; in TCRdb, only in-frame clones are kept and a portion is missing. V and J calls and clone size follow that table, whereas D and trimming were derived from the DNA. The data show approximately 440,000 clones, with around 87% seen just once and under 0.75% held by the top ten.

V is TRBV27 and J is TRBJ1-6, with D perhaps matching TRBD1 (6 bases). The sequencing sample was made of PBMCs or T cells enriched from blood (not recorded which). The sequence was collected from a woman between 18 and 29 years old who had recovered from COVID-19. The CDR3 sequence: CASSWRGAGISSYNSPLHF. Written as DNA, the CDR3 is TGTGCCAGCAGTTGGCGGGGGGCAGGGATAAGCTCCTATAATTCACCCCTCCACTTT.